The T cell receptor (beta chain) described here comes from a study of early T cells in non-severe SARS-CoV-2 infection. Study context: Whole-blood bulk RNA, unsorted, was sequenced, and chains were unpaired. Notes on the study in general: VDJdb-based annotation leaned toward anti-spike CD8 responses and missed private and CD4 specificities.

The protocol attached unique molecular identifiers to individual cDNA molecules. TCRdb reanalysed the 5' RACE reads using MiXCR and keeps one entry per CDR3 protein. Of 55,000 to 65,000 distinct CDR3 sequences listed, about 9.1% are singletons. This clonotype was recorded many times. Its antigen is not identified. Germline V gene lookup returns CDR1 SGHRS and CDR2 YFSETQ. V dropped 4 bases and J dropped 5 bases, with 13 bases sitting between them. CDR3 length equals 14 residues. This receptor was taken from an adult who was a healthcare worker with PCR-confirmed SARS-CoV-2 infection or an uninfected control (not recorded which). Source material: whole blood. This chain links TRBV5-1 with TRBJ2-1; unclear D gene. The CDR3 here is CASSVAGTHNEQFF. CDR3 DNA: TGCGCCAGCAGCGTAGCTGGCACACACAATGAGCAGTTCTTC.